Listed here is a single T cell receptor beta chain. A single record per CDR3 protein comes from TCRdb applying MiXCR to the 5' RACE reads. The sample has 170,000 or so distinct CDR3 sequences; approximately 9.7% are singletons. The data stem from a study of T cells after yellow fever vaccination. V lost 3 bases and J 2 bases, leaving 8 bases between the germline ends. Germline loops: CDR1 MDHEN, CDR2 SYDVKM. The CDR3 is made up of 14 amino acids. The origin of this receptor is a young man who received the YFV17D yellow fever vaccine. This chain uses TRBV28 with TRBJ2-4; D possibly corresponds to TRBD1 (5 bases). Material: CD8+ T cells sorted from PBMCs, obtained 45 days after the yellow fever booster vaccination. The CDR3 DNA is TGTGCCAGCAGTTTTTGGGGCCCCAAAAACATTCAGTACTTC. This translates into CASSFWGPKNIQYF.